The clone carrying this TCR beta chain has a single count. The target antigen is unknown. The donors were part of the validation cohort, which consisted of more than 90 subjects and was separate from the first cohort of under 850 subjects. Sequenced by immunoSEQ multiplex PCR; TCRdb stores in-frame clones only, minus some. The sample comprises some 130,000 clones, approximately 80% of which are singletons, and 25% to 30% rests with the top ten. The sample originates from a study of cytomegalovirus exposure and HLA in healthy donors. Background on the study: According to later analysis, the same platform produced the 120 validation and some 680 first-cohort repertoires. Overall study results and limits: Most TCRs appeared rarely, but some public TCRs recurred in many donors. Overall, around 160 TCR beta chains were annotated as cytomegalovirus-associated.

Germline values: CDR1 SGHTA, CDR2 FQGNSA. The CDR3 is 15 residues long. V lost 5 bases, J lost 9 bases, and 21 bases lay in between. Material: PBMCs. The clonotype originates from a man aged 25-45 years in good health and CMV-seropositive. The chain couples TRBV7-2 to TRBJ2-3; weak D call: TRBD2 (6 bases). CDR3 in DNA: TGTGCCAGCAGCAGACTAGGGACTTCACCAAAGACGCAGTATTTT. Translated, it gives CASSRLGTSPKTQYF.